Listed here are 9 T cell receptor beta chains from one sample, sequenced in a study of cytomegalovirus exposure and HLA in healthy donors. PCR used 60 Vbeta primers and 13 Jbeta primers. Measured with immunoSEQ multiplex PCR; TCRdb has only the in-frame clones, and not every one. This sample has 100,000 or so clones, with around three quarters found just once. Sequenced input: PBMCs. The origin of the receptors is a woman aged 45-59 years in good health and CMV-seropositive.

This clone was found once. The chain links TRBV5-1 to TRBJ1-1, with a possible D match to TRBD1 (5 bases). The V end was cut by 4 bases, the J end by 5 bases, with 15 bases between. This CDR3 contains 14 residues. Germline V CDR1 and CDR2: SGHRS, YFSETQ. This CDR3 reads CASSLDGGYTEAFF. In DNA form, the CDR3 reads TGCGCCAGCAGCCTGGACGGGGGGTATACTGAAGCTTTCTTT.

This clone was found once. The chain employs TRBV7-9 and TRBJ2-7, with 9 nucleotides matching TRBD1. The CDR3 contains 15 residues. V lost 5 bases, J lost 0 bases, and 5 bases stayed unmatched. Germline V gives CDR1 SEHNR, CDR2 FQNEAQ (reference sequence). CDR3 amino acids: CASSPADRGSYEQYF. The DNA of the CDR3 is TGTGCCAGCAGCCCAGCGGACAGGGGCTCCTACGAGCAGTACTTC.

The chain links TRBV12-5 to TRBJ1-1; D might be TRBD1 (6 bases). V was clipped by 7 bases and J by 0 bases, with 12 bases between them. The CDR3 sequence is 14 residues long. Germline V CDR1 and CDR2: LGHNT, FRNRAP. The CDR3 DNA reads TGTGCTAGTGTCACAAACAGGGTGAACACTGAAGCTTTCTTT. Encoded protein: CASVTNRVNTEAFF.

This clone has only a few counts. The chain recombines TRBV6-5 with TRBJ1-2, with a weak D call TRBD1 (6 bases). The CDR3 extends over 13 amino acids. The germline V gene has CDR1 MNHEY and CDR2 SVGAGI. Trimming removed 5 bases at V and 4 bases at J, with 11 bases between. For the CDR3, the DNA is TGTGCCAGCAGTCATGACAGGACCTATGGCTACACCTTC. This translates into CASSHDRTYGYTF.

J is TRBJ2-3 and V is TRBV6-6; TRBD2 is a possible D gene (6 bases). V was clipped by 6 bases and J by 2 bases, with 12 bases between them. Germline assignment: CDR1 MNHNY and CDR2 SVGAGI (reference sequence). This CDR3 has 14 amino acids. As DNA, the CDR3 is TGTGCCAGCAGCCTCGGAGGGCCCACAGATACGCAGTATTTT. This sequence encodes CASSLGGPTDTQYF.

The genes are TRBV12-5 and TRBJ2-2, with 8 bases fitting TRBD1. From germline, CDR1 is LGHNT and CDR2 FRNRAP. V shed 5 bases, J shed 2 bases, and the junction held 4 bases outside the gene matches. This CDR3 region has 15 residues. In DNA form, the CDR3 reads TGTGCTAGTGGTACCGGACAGGGAAACACCGGGGAGCTGTTTTTT. Protein sequence: CASGTGQGNTGELFF.

V and J are TRBV18 and TRBJ2-7; 7 bases align to TRBD1. Germline V CDR1 and CDR2: KGHSH, LQKENI. CDR3 length: 13 amino acids. The J segment lost 3 bases and the V segment lost 3 bases, leaving 2 bases of the junction unmatched. The CDR3 sequence: CASSPGQYYEQYF. The CDR3 DNA is TGTGCCAGCTCACCGGGACAGTACTACGAGCAGTACTTC. Full variable domain (rest looked up from reference TRBV18 and TRBJ2-7): NAGVMQNPRHLVRRRGQEARLRCSPMKGHSHVYWYRQLPEEGLKFMVYLQKENIIDESGMPKERFSAEFPKEGPSILRIQQVVRGDSAAYFCASSPGQYYEQYFGPGTRLTVT.

As DNA, the CDR3 is TGCGCCAGCGCCGACAACTACGAGCAGTACTTC. Translation: CASADNYEQYF. The V and J genes are TRBV10-1 and TRBJ2-7; no reliable D call. The V and J ends lost 8 bases and 3 bases respectively, with 8 bases between them. This CDR3 is 11 amino acids long. Per the germline V gene, CDR1 is WNHNN and CDR2 is SYGVQD (reference sequence).

V and J are TRBV19 and TRBJ1-1; 9 bases match TRBD1. CDR1 LNHDA and CDR2 SQIVND come from the germline V gene (reference sequence). This CDR3 region has 14 residues. V trimming: 5 bases; J trimming: 7 bases; junction bases outside the gene matches: 8. The DNA of the CDR3 is TGTGCCAGTAGTCTTACAGGGGGCTACGGTGAAGCTTTCTTT. This gives the protein CASSLTGGYGEAFF.